This is a list of T cell receptor beta chains from one sample in a study of regulatory T cells in long-lasting Graves disease. TCRdb re-analysed the multiplex PCR reads in MiXCR, keeping a single row per CDR3 protein. This repertoire shows about 220,000 distinct CDR3 sequences, roughly 19% found once; its top ten account for 12%. This same sample was also taken into another study, of T cells in Graves' hyperthyroidism and ophthalmopathy.

The sequences come from peripheral blood mononuclear cells (PBMCs), collected at new diagnosis, from a patient treated with antithyroid drugs. These receptors originate from a woman in her 30s with Graves disease. CDR3s include the opening cysteine and the closing phenylalanine or tryptophan. The order of the fields is clone size, D gene, V gene, J gene, CDR3 protein, CDR3 DNA. D genes are given only for firm matches. Size values are once, few and many counts, or a class for expanded clones, and some rows have none.

clone_size: many; d_call: NA; v_call: TRBV6-5; j_call: TRBJ1-1; cdr3_aa: CASSYRTGLMNTEAFF; cdr3_nt: TGTGCCAGCAGTTACCGAACAGGTCTGATGAACACTGAAGCTTTCTTT
clone_size: many; d_call: NA; v_call: TRBV28; j_call: TRBJ1-4; cdr3_aa: CASNNFVATNEKLFF; cdr3_nt: TGTGCCAGCAACAACTTCGTTGCAACTAATGAAAAACTGTTTTTT
clone_size: many; d_call: NA; v_call: TRBV6-2/TRBV6-3; j_call: TRBJ1-6; cdr3_aa: CASSRRDGDNSPLHF; cdr3_nt: TGTGCCAGCAGTCGCCGGGACGGAGATAATTCACCCCTCCACTTT
clone_size: many; d_call: TRBD2; v_call: TRBV28; j_call: TRBJ2-1; cdr3_aa: CASSFWSSGRANEQFF; cdr3_nt: TGTGCCAGCAGTTTTTGGTCTAGCGGGAGGGCCAATGAGCAGTTCTTC
clone_size: many; d_call: NA; v_call: TRBV28; j_call: TRBJ1-4; cdr3_aa: CASKTRGGGREEKLFF; cdr3_nt: TGTGCCAGCAAGACCCGGGGGGGGGGAAGGGAAGAAAAACTGTTTTTT
clone_size: many; d_call: NA; v_call: TRBV20-1; j_call: TRBJ2-7; cdr3_aa: CSAEKGGPNEQYF; cdr3_nt: TGCAGTGCTGAAAAGGGGGGGCCTAACGAGCAGTACTTC
clone_size: NA; d_call: TRBD2; v_call: TRBV6-1; j_call: TRBJ2-2; cdr3_aa: CASPQSRSGRAFGELFF; cdr3_nt: TGTGCCAGCCCGCAGTCGCGGAGCGGGAGGGCCTTCGGGGAGCTGTTTTTT
clone_size: many; d_call: TRBD2; v_call: TRBV19; j_call: TRBJ2-5; cdr3_aa: CASSISPLLGWGGTQYF; cdr3_nt: TGTGCCAGTAGTATTAGCCCCCTTTTAGGCTGGGGGGGGACCCAGTACTTC
clone_size: many; d_call: TRBD2; v_call: TRBV9; j_call: TRBJ2-2; cdr3_aa: CASSELAGGINTGELFF; cdr3_nt: TGTGCCAGCAGCGAGCTAGCGGGGGGGATAAACACCGGGGAGCTGTTTTTT
clone_size: many; d_call: NA; v_call: TRBV20-1; j_call: TRBJ2-3; cdr3_aa: CSAIGGIRQYF; cdr3_nt: TGCAGTGCCATAGGGGGAATTAGGCAGTATTTT
clone_size: many; d_call: NA; v_call: TRBV18; j_call: TRBJ1-1; cdr3_aa: CASSPNRDPRSTEAFF; cdr3_nt: TGTGCCAGCTCACCAAACCGGGACCCGAGGAGCACTGAAGCTTTCTTT
clone_size: many; d_call: TRBD2; v_call: TRBV20-1; j_call: TRBJ2-3; cdr3_aa: CSAPGLAGGDTQYF; cdr3_nt: TGCAGTGCTCCGGGACTAGCGGGAGGAGATACGCAGTATTTT
clone_size: NA; d_call: NA; v_call: TRBV4-1; j_call: TRBJ2-4; cdr3_aa: CASSPEAGLANIQYF; cdr3_nt: TGCGCCAGCAGTCCAGAGGCAGGGCTCGCAAACATTCAGTACTTC
clone_size: many; d_call: NA; v_call: TRBV28; j_call: TRBJ2-7; cdr3_aa: CASSFGGVAYEQYF; cdr3_nt: TGTGCCAGCAGTTTCGGTGGGGTAGCCTACGAGCAGTACTTC
clone_size: NA; d_call: NA; v_call: TRBV12-3/TRBV12-4; j_call: TRBJ2-5; cdr3_aa: CASSPPRRRGQETQYF; cdr3_nt: TGTGCCAGCAGTCCTCCTCGGCGGAGAGGCCAAGAGACCCAGTACTTC
clone_size: many; d_call: TRBD1; v_call: TRBV19; j_call: TRBJ1-1; cdr3_aa: CASSTTGGSNTEAFF; cdr3_nt: TGTGCCAGTAGTACGACAGGGGGCTCGAACACTGAAGCTTTCTTT
clone_size: many; d_call: NA; v_call: TRBV30; j_call: TRBJ1-3; cdr3_aa: CAWSERGSGNTIYF; cdr3_nt: TGTGCCTGGAGTGAGAGGGGCTCTGGAAACACCATATATTTT
clone_size: many; d_call: NA; v_call: TRBV2; j_call: TRBJ2-7; cdr3_aa: CASRVVAVQSEQYF; cdr3_nt: TGTGCCAGTCGGGTGGTGGCCGTTCAATCCGAGCAGTACTTC
clone_size: many; d_call: NA; v_call: TRBV18; j_call: TRBJ1-4; cdr3_aa: CASSRTTTNEKLFF; cdr3_nt: TGTGCCAGCTCACGGACAACAACTAATGAAAAACTGTTTTTT
clone_size: many; d_call: TRBD2; v_call: TRBV9; j_call: TRBJ2-7; cdr3_aa: CASSVASGGYEQYF; cdr3_nt: TGTGCCAGCAGCGTGGCTAGCGGGGGCTACGAGCAGTACTTC
clone_size: few; d_call: NA; v_call: TRBV3-1; j_call: TRBJ2-2; cdr3_aa: CASSPTGTGNTGKLFF; cdr3_nt: TGTGCCAGCAGCCCAACCGGGACGGGGAACACCGGGAAGCTGTTTTTT
clone_size: NA; d_call: NA; v_call: TRBV12-3/TRBV12-4; j_call: TRBJ1-1; cdr3_aa: CASSFQPGSEAFF; cdr3_nt: TGTGCCAGCAGTTTTCAACCAGGGAGTGAAGCTTTCTTT
clone_size: many; d_call: NA; v_call: TRBV10-3; j_call: TRBJ2-7; cdr3_aa: CAISDQIQDNSYEQYF; cdr3_nt: TGTGCCATCAGTGACCAAATACAGGATAATTCCTACGAGCAGTACTTC
clone_size: many; d_call: NA; v_call: TRBV19; j_call: TRBJ1-2; cdr3_aa: CASSIDPPRWNSSNYGYTF; cdr3_nt: TGTGCCAGTAGTATAGATCCGCCGCGGTGGAACAGCTCTAACTATGGCTACACCTTC
clone_size: many; d_call: NA; v_call: TRBV6-1; j_call: TRBJ1-2; cdr3_aa: CASNRDVDGYTF; cdr3_nt: TGTGCCAGCAACCGGGACGTCGATGGCTACACCTTC
clone_size: few; d_call: NA; v_call: TRBV14; j_call: TRBJ1-3; cdr3_aa: CASSRLGAGGNTIYF; cdr3_nt: TGTGCCAGCAGCCGACTGGGGGCAGGAGGAAACACCATATATTTT
clone_size: many; d_call: NA; v_call: TRBV2; j_call: TRBJ2-7; cdr3_aa: CASSDLQDTYEQYF; cdr3_nt: TGTGCCAGCAGTGATTTACAGGATACCTACGAGCAGTACTTC
clone_size: NA; d_call: NA; v_call: TRBV30; j_call: TRBJ1-4; cdr3_aa: CARSDHGDEKLFF; cdr3_nt: TGTGCCCGGAGTGACCACGGGGATGAAAAACTGTTTTTT
clone_size: many; d_call: TRBD1; v_call: TRBV12-3/TRBV12-4; j_call: TRBJ1-5; cdr3_aa: CASREGALVNQPQHF; cdr3_nt: TGTGCCAGCAGGGAGGGGGCGTTGGTCAATCAGCCCCAGCATTTT
clone_size: NA; d_call: TRBD2; v_call: TRBV9; j_call: TRBJ2-1; cdr3_aa: CASSEGGGANNEQFF; cdr3_nt: TGTGCCAGCAGCGAAGGCGGGGGGGCGAACAATGAGCAGTTCTTC
clone_size: NA; d_call: NA; v_call: TRBV5-1; j_call: TRBJ2-7; cdr3_aa: CASSLEGDRYEQYF; cdr3_nt: TGCGCCAGCAGCTTGGAAGGTGATCGCTACGAGCAGTACTTC
clone_size: once; d_call: NA; v_call: TRBV15; j_call: TRBJ1-4; cdr3_aa: CATSSLGWEKLFF; cdr3_nt: TGTGCCACCAGCAGTCTAGGGTGGGAAAAACTGTTTTTT
clone_size: many; d_call: NA; v_call: TRBV20-1; j_call: TRBJ1-6; cdr3_aa: CSASEAGSYNSPLHF; cdr3_nt: TGCAGTGCTAGCGAAGCGGGCTCCTATAATTCACCCCTCCACTTT
clone_size: NA; d_call: NA; v_call: TRBV10-1; j_call: TRBJ2-1; cdr3_aa: CASSEGADARPFF; cdr3_nt: TGCGCCAGCAGTGAGGGGGCGGATGCCAGGCCGTTCTTC
clone_size: NA; d_call: NA; v_call: TRBV20-1; j_call: TRBJ2-1; cdr3_aa: CSARGPNEQFF; cdr3_nt: TGCAGTGCTAGGGGTCCCAATGAGCAGTTCTTC
clone_size: NA; d_call: TRBD1; v_call: TRBV4-2; j_call: TRBJ2-1; cdr3_aa: CASSQGGQGLNEQFF; cdr3_nt: TGTGCCAGCAGCCAAGGGGGACAGGGTTTGAATGAGCAGTTCTTC